This note documents a single T cell receptor (beta chain) sequence. The source of the sample is a study of blood T cell repertoires in COVID-19. The CDR3 extends over 14 amino acids. Germline assignment: CDR1 SGHRS and CDR2 YFSETQ. V lost 8 bases to trimming and J lost 3 bases, with 15 bases between them. The data were produced by immunoSEQ multiplex PCR, yet TCRdb's version contains in-frame clones alone and is incomplete. Among 150,000 to 250,000 clones listed, about 95% were seen once. This TCR came from a young man with COVID-19, enrolled during active disease. The genes are TRBV5-1 and TRBJ1-5, with a possible D match to TRBD1 (6 bases). Sample: peripheral blood. CDR3 nucleotide sequence: TGCGCCAGTAGTGCCTCAGGGGACAATCAGCCCCAGCATTTT. This sequence encodes CASSASGDNQPQHF. The whole variable domain, remainder taken from reference TRBV5-1 and TRBJ1-5, is KAGVTQTPRYLIKTRGQQVTLSCSPISGHRSVSWYQQTPGQGLQFLFEYFSETQRNKGNFPGRFSGRQFSNSRSEMNVSTLELGDSALYLCASSASGDNQPQHFGDGTRLSIL.